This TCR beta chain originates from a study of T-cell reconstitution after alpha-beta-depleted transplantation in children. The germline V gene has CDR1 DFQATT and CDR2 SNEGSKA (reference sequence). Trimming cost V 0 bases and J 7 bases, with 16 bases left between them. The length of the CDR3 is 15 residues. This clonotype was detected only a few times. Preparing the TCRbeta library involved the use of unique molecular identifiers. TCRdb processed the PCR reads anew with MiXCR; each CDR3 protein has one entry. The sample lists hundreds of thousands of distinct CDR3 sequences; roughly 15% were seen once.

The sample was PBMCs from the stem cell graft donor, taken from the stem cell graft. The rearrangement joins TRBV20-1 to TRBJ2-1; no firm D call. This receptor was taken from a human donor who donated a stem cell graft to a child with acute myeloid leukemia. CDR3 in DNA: TGCAGTGCTAGAGATTTAGCCAATTACTCAAATGAGCAGTTCTTC. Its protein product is CSARDLANYSNEQFF.